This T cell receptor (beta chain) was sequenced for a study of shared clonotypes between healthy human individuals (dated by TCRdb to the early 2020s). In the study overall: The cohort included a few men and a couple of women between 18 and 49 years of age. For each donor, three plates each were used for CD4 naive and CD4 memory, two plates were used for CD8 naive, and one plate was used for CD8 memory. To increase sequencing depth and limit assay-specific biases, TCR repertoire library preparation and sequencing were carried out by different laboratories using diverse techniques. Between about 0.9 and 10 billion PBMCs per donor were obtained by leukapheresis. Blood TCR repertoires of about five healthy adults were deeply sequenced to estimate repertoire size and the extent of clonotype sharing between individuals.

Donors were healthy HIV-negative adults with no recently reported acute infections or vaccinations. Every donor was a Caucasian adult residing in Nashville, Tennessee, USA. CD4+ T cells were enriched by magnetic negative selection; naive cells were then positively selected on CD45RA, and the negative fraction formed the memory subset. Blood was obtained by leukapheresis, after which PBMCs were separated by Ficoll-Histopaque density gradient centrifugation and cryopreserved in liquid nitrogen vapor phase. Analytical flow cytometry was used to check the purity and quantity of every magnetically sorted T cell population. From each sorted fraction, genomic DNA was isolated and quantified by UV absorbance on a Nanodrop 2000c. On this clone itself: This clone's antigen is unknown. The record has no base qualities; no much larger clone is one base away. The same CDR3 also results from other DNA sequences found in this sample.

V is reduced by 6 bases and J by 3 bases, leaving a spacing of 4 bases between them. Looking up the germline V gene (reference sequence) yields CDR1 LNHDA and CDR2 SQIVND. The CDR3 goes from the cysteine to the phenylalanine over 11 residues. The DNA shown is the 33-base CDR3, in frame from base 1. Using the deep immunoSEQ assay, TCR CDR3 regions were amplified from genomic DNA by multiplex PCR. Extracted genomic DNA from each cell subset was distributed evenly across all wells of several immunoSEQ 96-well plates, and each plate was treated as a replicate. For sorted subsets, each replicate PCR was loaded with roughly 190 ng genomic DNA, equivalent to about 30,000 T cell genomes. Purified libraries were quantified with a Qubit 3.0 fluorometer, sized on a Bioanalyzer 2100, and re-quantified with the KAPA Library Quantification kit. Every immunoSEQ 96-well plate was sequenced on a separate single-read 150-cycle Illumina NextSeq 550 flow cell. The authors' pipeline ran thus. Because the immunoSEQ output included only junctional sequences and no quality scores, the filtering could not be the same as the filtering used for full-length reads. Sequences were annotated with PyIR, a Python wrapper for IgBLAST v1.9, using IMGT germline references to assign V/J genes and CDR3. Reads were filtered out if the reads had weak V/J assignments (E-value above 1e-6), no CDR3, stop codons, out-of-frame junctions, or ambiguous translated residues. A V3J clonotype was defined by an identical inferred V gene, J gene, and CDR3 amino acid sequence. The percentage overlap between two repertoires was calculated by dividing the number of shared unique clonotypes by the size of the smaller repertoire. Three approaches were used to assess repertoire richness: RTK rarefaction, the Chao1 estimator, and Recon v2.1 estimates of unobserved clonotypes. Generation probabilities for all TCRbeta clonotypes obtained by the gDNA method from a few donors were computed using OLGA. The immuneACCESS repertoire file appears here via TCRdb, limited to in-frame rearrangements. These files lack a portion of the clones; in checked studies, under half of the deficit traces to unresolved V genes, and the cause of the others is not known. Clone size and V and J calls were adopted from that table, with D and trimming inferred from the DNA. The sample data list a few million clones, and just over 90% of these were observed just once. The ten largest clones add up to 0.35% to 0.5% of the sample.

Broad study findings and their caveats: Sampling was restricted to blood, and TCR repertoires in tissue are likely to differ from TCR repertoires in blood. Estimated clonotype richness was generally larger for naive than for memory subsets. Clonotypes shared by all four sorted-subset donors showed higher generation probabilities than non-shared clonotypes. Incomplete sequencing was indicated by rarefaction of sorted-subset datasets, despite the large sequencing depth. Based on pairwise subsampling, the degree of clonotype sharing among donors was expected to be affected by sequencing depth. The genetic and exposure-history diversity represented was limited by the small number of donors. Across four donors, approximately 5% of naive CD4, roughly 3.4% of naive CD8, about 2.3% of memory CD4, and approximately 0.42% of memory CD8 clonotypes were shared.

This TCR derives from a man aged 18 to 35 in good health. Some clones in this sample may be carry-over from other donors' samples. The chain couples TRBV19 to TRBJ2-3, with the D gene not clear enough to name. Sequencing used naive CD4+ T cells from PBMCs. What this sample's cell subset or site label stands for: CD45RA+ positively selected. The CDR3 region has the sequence CASSETDTQYF. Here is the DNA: TGTGCCAGTAGCGAAACAGATACGCAGTATTTT.